This TCR beta chain was retrieved from a study of T cells in women clearing cervical HPV infection. Overall study context: Controls gave blood once infection was undetectable; cases at lesion identification. Study findings and constraints: Controls had more TRBV6-7 (about 0.16%) than cases (about 0.11%).

Genomic DNA, averaging roughly 1,200 ng per sample, yielded TCR beta CDR3 via immunoSEQ. Generated by immunoSEQ multiplex PCR, the TCRdb table keeps only in-frame clones and is missing some. This sample's clone table lists about 31,000 clones. Concerning this clone: Its antigen is unknown. The read is 3 residues too short to cover the CDR3 end, so that end is filled in from the germline J gene.

The CDR3 has 15 residues. Germline V gene lookup returns CDR1 SGHRS and CDR2 YFSETQ. With 0 bases removed from V and 0 bases from J, the gap between germline ends came to 8 bases. Sequencing was carried out using blood buffy coat. The source of this sequence is a woman aged 18 to 75 with a cervical HPV16 infection that either progressed to CIN3+ or cleared (not recorded which). The V gene is TRBV5-1, the J gene TRBJ2-3; D ambiguous. The DNA read from the CDR3 is TGCGCCAGCAGCTTGGCTCAGGCAAGCACAGATACG. Residues: CASSLAQASTDT. The CDR3 reads in full as CASSLAQASTDTQYF.